This TCR beta chain was profiled in a study of lymphopenia after photon versus proton radiotherapy. Findings and limits, study-wide: Photon-treated patients lost naive T cells and TCR diversity; proton-treated stayed stable. Only patients who died were analyzed for survival; proton advantage is unproven. Post-nadir diversity loss with photons came from oligoclonal expansion, particularly CD8+ Temra cells. Post-nadir TCR diversity decline inversely tracked overall survival among those who died.

In the case of this clone: Its antigen is unidentified.

The CDR3 is 15 residues long. Trimming shortened V by 1 base and J by 1 base, and 11 bases separated the two germline ends. Germline V gives CDR1 SGHRS, CDR2 YFSETQ. Some clones are missing from TCRdb's copy, which holds only in-frame ones; the method was immunoSEQ multiplex PCR. The sample lists some 33,000 clones, about 90% occurring once. This clonotype originated in a woman aged 50 to 65 with pancreatic cancer. J is TRBJ1-1 and V is TRBV5-1; no reliable D call. The starting material was peripheral blood, obtained from a patient treated with photon-based radiotherapy. CDR3 amino acids: CASSLLPNTNTEAFF. CDR3 DNA sequence: TGCGCCAGCAGCTTGTTGCCGAACACGAACACTGAAGCTTTCTTT.